The 27 T cell receptor beta chains below were found in one sample sequenced in a study of T-cell reconstitution after alpha-beta-depleted transplantation in children (dated by TCRdb to the mid-2010s). Reading the label with the study, this specimen's treatment or condition is: allogeneic hematopoietic cell transplantation with graft depleted of TCRalphabeta T cells and CD19 B cells. The method behind the library was PCR. TCRdb names Illumina HiSeq 2500 as the instrument used. To normalize quantification of the TCRbeta repertoire, the TCR libraries were built with molecular barcoding that relied on unique molecular identifiers. TCRdb ran its own pipeline on the public reads, namely fastp trimming at Q25 and MiXCR clone calling, and kept in-frame beta chains. A single entry per CDR3 protein holds the most common genes and DNA from its merged rows. This sample is represented by some 840,000 distinct CDR3 sequences; roughly 15% of them were singletons. The ten most abundant clones make up under 6% of the sample.

The sample was PBMCs, mostly from graft donor cells, taken 360 days after TCRalphabeta/CD19-depleted stem cell transplant. The receptors originated from a male patient between 5 and 17 years old who had a stem cell transplant for acute lymphoblastic leukemia, so the T cells may come from the graft donor.

A few counts support this clonotype. The V gene is TRBV27, the J gene TRBJ2-3; D perhaps matches TRBD1 (5 bases). Deletions cut 8 bases from V and 0 bases from J, with 15 bases between. The CDR3 consists of 15 residues. Germline V gene sequence: CDR1 MNHEY, CDR2 SMNVEV (reference sequence). The CDR3 loop is CASRKGYGSTDTQYF. The CDR3 nucleotides are TGTGCCAGCCGCAAGGGGTATGGGAGCACAGATACGCAGTATTTT.

The sample holds a few counts of this clonotype. Relative to the germline gene, one junction end is altered; a read error may explain this. The chain is built from TRBV7-9 and TRBJ1-4; the D is unclear. CDR1 is SEHNR, CDR2 FQNEAQ, per germline (reference sequence). This CDR3 comprises 13 residues. The CDR3 DNA reads as TGTGCCAGCAGCTTTTCCCTAAATGAAAAGGGAAATTTT. Translated, it gives CASSFSLNEKGNF.

This clonotype was counted between two and nine times. The chain has TRBV5-1 and TRBJ2-1; 9 nucleotides line up with TRBD2. The V and J ends lost 5 bases and 6 bases, in that order; junction bases with no gene match: 9. This CDR3 is 15 amino acids long. Germline V gene lookup returns CDR1 SGHRS and CDR2 YFSETQ. The CDR3: CASSSGLARANEQFF. The CDR3, as DNA: TGCGCCAGCAGTTCTGGACTAGCGAGGGCCAATGAGCAGTTCTTC.

This clonotype was observed a few times. This rearrangement joins TRBV18 to TRBJ1-4, with D perhaps TRBD1 (6 bases). V lost 6 bases and J lost 8, with 16 bases in between. Germline V gene lookup returns CDR1 KGHSH and CDR2 LQKENI. The CDR3 is 14 amino acids. CDR3 coding DNA: TGTGCCAGCTCCCCGATTCGGGGGCGCGAAAAACTGTTTTTT. As protein: CASSPIRGREKLFF.

This clonotype showed up many times. The chain has TRBV20-1 and TRBJ2-2, with D perhaps matching TRBD2 (5 bases). V was shortened by 5 bases and J by 4 bases, with 20 bases between the two germline ends. In germline, CDR1 is DFQATT, CDR2 SNEGSKA (reference sequence). The CDR3 sequence is 16 residues long. The CDR3 nucleotides are TGCAGTGCTCTGCGAGGGAAGTACAGCTTCACCGGGGAGCTGTTTTTT. Its protein product is CSALRGKYSFTGELFF.

This clonotype was seen a handful of times. V gene TRBV6-5 combines with J gene TRBJ2-6, with D maybe TRBD2 (6 bases). The CDR3 contains 18 residues. Trimming removed 0 bases at V and 1 base at J, with 13 bases between. Looked up from germline, CDR1 is MNHEY and CDR2 is SVGAGI. CDR3 sequence (DNA): TGTGCCAGCAGTTACTCCCGGACTACCGCATCTGGGGCCAACGTCCTGACTTTC. The encoded protein is CASSYSRTTASGANVLTF.

This clonotype was seen only a few times. This sequence joins TRBV25-1 and TRBJ1-1; tentatively, D is TRBD1 (6 bases). Deletions cut 2 bases from V and 1 base from J, with 14 bases between. CDR3 length: 16 amino acids. Germline CDR1 is MGHDK and CDR2 is SYGVNS. CDR3 amino acids: CASSEMNGGSNTEAFF. DNA of the CDR3: TGTGCCAGCAGTGAAATGAATGGGGGCTCGAACACTGAAGCTTTCTTT.

This clonotype occurred a few times. The V gene is TRBV5-1, the J gene TRBJ2-2; D gene ambiguous. This CDR3 is built from 14 residues. Trimming cost V 4 bases and J 7 bases, with 14 bases left between them. CDR1 SGHRS and CDR2 YFSETQ come from the germline V gene. DNA for the CDR3: TGCGCCAGCAGCCTGACGGTGAAGAACGGGGAGCTGTTTTTT. Protein: CASSLTVKNGELFF.

The J gene is TRBJ1-2, the V gene TRBV5-5; D call uncertain. Trimming removed 5 bases at V and 3 bases at J, with 5 bases between. Germline CDR1 and CDR2: SGHKS and YYEKEE (reference sequence). The CDR3 covers 11 residues. The CDR3 bases are TGTGCCAGCAGTAAGGACTATGGCTACACCTTC. This codes for CASSKDYGYTF.

The chain is built from TRBV7-9 and TRBJ2-7; D assignment may be TRBD1 or TRBD2 (5 bases each). V was pared by 4 bases and J by 0 bases, with 16 bases between. CDR1 is SEHNR and CDR2 is FQNEAQ in the germline V gene (reference sequence). The CDR3 length is 16 residues. CDR3 sequence reads: CASSSADGGPSYEQYF. The DNA for the CDR3 is TGTGCCAGCAGCTCAGCGGATGGGGGTCCCTCCTACGAGCAGTACTTC.

The J gene is TRBJ2-7, the V gene TRBV29-1, with TRBD2 matching over 12 bases. Germline lookup yields CDR1 SQVTM and CDR2 ANQGSEA. CDR3 length: 18 amino acids. V shed 1 base and J 4 bases; nucleotides not matched to a gene: 14. CDR3 loop: CSVEVWPGLAGFRYEQYF. The CDR3 DNA reads TGCAGCGTTGAAGTTTGGCCGGGACTAGCGGGCTTTCGGTACGAGCAGTACTTC.

This clonotype was recorded at least ten times. V usage is TRBV27 and J usage is TRBJ1-5, with D perhaps matching TRBD1 (6 bases). Germline values: CDR1 MNHEY, CDR2 SMNVEV (reference sequence). The CDR3 is 15 amino acids. The V and J ends lost 2 bases and 5 bases respectively, with 13 bases between them. The DNA for the CDR3 is TGTGCCAGCAGTTTAGGACCAGGGGTCCATCAGCCCCAGCATTTT. Protein: CASSLGPGVHQPQHF.

J is TRBJ2-7 and V is TRBV20-1, with 8 bases that match TRBD2. The junction had 3 bases not matched to a gene; V was cut back by 5 bases and J by 0 bases. CDR3 length: 13 amino acids. Germline V CDR1 and CDR2: DFQATT, SNEGSKA (reference sequence). Written as DNA, the CDR3 is TGCAGTGCTCCCGGGACTAGCTCCTACGAGCAGTACTTC. This codes for CSAPGTSSYEQYF.

The chain links TRBV4-2 to TRBJ2-1; D is undetermined. The V gene lost 7 bases and the J gene lost 10 bases, with 17 bases spanning the gap. The length of the CDR3 is 13 residues. CDR1 is LGHNA and CDR2 is YNFKEQ in the germline V gene. The DNA of the CDR3 is TGTGCCAGCACAGGTGAGGACCCGAGGGAGCAGTTCTTC. Its protein is CASTGEDPREQFF.

This clonotype was observed a handful of times. The V and J genes are TRBV5-1 and TRBJ2-3; D is tentatively TRBD1 or TRBD2 (6 bases each). CDR1 and CDR2 from the germline V gene are SGHRS and YFSETQ. The ends were cut back, 2 bases at V and 4 bases at J, with 23 bases in the middle. There are 18 residues in the CDR3. In DNA, the CDR3 is TGCGCCAGCAGCTTCGCCCTTTTACTCGGGGGACACGCAGATACGCAGTATTTT. The encoded protein is CASSFALLLGGHADTQYF. The full variable domain, in which reference TRBV5-1 and TRBJ2-3 provide the parts outside the CDR3, is KAGVTQTPRYLIKTRGQQVTLSCSPISGHRSVSWYQQTPGQGLQFLFEYFSETQRNKGNFPGRFSGRQFSNSRSEMNVSTLELGDSALYLCASSFALLLGGHADTQYFGPGTRLTVL.

This clonotype was counted a few times. V gene TRBV6-1 combines with J gene TRBJ2-6; the match to TRBD2 covers 7 bases. The germline CDR1 and CDR2 sequences are MNHNS and SASEGT. The CDR3 has 15 amino acids. The junction had 2 bases not matched to a gene; V was cut back by 6 bases and J by 0 bases. CDR3 sequence (DNA): TGTGCCAGCAGCGCGGGGGACTCTGGGGCCAACGTCCTGACTTTC. Encoded protein: CASSAGDSGANVLTF.

This clonotype was observed many times. The junction does not match germline at one end; this may be a read error. Here the CDR3 reads CASSLGGLSNQPQHF. The CDR3 DNA reads as TGTGCCAGCAGTTTAGGGGGACTGAGCAATCAGCCCCAGCATTTT. The chain combines TRBV5-1 with TRBJ1-5; D possibly corresponds to TRBD1 (6 bases). This CDR3 contains 15 residues. CDR1 SGHRS and CDR2 YFSETQ come from the germline V gene.

The chain couples TRBV11-2 to TRBJ1-5; TRBD1 is a possible D gene (5 bases). V lost 6 bases and J 0 bases, leaving 12 bases between the germline ends. The CDR3 runs 15 residues. CDR1 is SGHAT and CDR2 is FQNNGV in the germline V gene. CDR3: CASRKDTRSNQPQHF. In nucleotides, the CDR3 is TGTGCCAGCAGAAAGGACACTCGTAGCAATCAGCCCCAGCATTTT. The variable domain in full, with the rest retrieved from reference TRBV11-2 and TRBJ1-5, is EAGVAQSPRYKIIEKRQSVAFWCNPISGHATLYWYQQILGQGPKLLIQFQNNGVVDDSQLPKDRFSAERLKGVDSTLKIQPAKLEDSAVYLCASRKDTRSNQPQHFGDGTRLSIL.

This clonotype has just a few counts. DNA for the CDR3: TGTGCCAGCAGCCTTAGTATCCTCATGGGGGGAGTAAAGGCGTTGAATGAGCAGTTCTTC. Translation gives CASSLSILMGGVKALNEQFF. The chain uses TRBV3-1 and TRBJ2-1; D perhaps matches TRBD2 (6 bases). V lost 4 bases to trimming and J lost 7 bases, with 32 bases between them. Germline CDR1 is LGHDT and CDR2 is YNNKEL (reference sequence). This CDR3 is 20 amino acids long.

This clonotype showed up just a few times. The V call is TRBV12-3 or TRBV12-4, the J call TRBJ1-5; D perhaps matches TRBD1 (6 bases). V was pared by 3 bases and J by 0 bases, with 9 bases between. The CDR3 is 15 amino acids. Here the CDR3 DNA reads TGTGCCAGCAGTTTTGGACAGAATAGCAATCAGCCCCAGCATTTT. Translated: CASSFGQNSNQPQHF.

This clonotype has a handful of counts. This rearrangement joins TRBV19 to TRBJ2-1; D is perhaps TRBD1 or TRBD2 (5 bases each). In germline, CDR1 is LNHDA, CDR2 SQIVND (reference sequence). This CDR3 contains 15 residues. V shed 7 bases and J shed 8 bases, with 21 bases lying between them. For the CDR3, the DNA is TGTGCCAGTACCCAACGGTCGGGGAGCAGGGATGAGCAGTTCTTC. Protein sequence: CASTQRSGSRDEQFF.

The CDR3 DNA sequence: TGTGCCAGCAGCTTAATGGGACTAGCGGGAGGGAGCACAGATACGCAGTATTTT. Its protein product is CASSLMGLAGGSTDTQYF. This sequence joins TRBV7-3 and TRBJ2-3; 16 bases are a match to TRBD2. The V gene's germline CDR1 is SGHTA and CDR2 FQGTGA. V shed 1 base, J shed 0 bases, and the junction held 1 base outside the gene matches. The CDR3 length is 18 residues.

This clonotype was seen a few times. The J gene is TRBJ2-1, the V gene TRBV7-3; TRBD1 might be the D (6 bases). The CDR3 loop spans 14 amino acids. The V end was cut by 3 bases, the J end by 5 bases, with 11 bases between. Looked up from germline, CDR1 is SGHTA and CDR2 is FQGTGA. The DNA for the CDR3 is TGTGCCAGCAGCTTCAGGGGTTCTAACAATGAGCAGTTCTTC. It is translated as CASSFRGSNNEQFF.

This clonotype appeared a few times. This chain uses TRBV10-2 with TRBJ1-3, with D uncertain. V dropped 5 bases and J dropped 3 bases, with 11 bases sitting between them. From germline, CDR1 is WSHSY and CDR2 SAAADI. This CDR3 is built from 14 residues. CDR3 sequence (DNA): TGCGCCAGCAGTAACATCTACCTTGGAAACACCATATATTTT. This translates into CASSNIYLGNTIYF.

This clonotype was seen only a few times. The CDR3 here is CASRGLAGGGSRYEQYF. As DNA, the CDR3 is TGTGCCAGCAGGGGACTAGCGGGAGGCGGGTCTAGGTACGAGCAGTACTTC. The genes are TRBV12-3 or TRBV12-4 and TRBJ2-7; TRBD2 agrees at 15 bases. The CDR3 is 17 amino acids. Germline trimming cut 6 bases from V and 4 bases from J; bases unmatched to any gene: 10.

This clonotype occurred a few times. The CDR3 spells CASSLAGHLTDTQYF. In DNA, the CDR3 is TGTGCCAGCAGTTTGGCGGGACACCTCACAGATACGCAGTATTTT. This sequence joins TRBV6-2 or TRBV6-3 and TRBJ2-3; D possibly uses TRBD1 or TRBD2 (6 bases each). The CDR3 spans 15 residues. Germline V gene lookup returns CDR1 MNHEY and CDR2 SVGEGT. V gave up 4 bases and J gave up 2 bases, with 13 bases separating them.

The chain uses TRBV18 and TRBJ2-1, with 7 bases matching TRBD2. V trimming: 6 bases; J trimming: 4 bases; junction bases outside the gene matches: 18. This CDR3 spans 18 amino acids. CDR1 and CDR2 from the germline V gene are KGHSH and LQKENI. CDR3 amino acids: CASSPGFLAAPRYNEQFF. CDR3 bases: TGTGCCAGCTCTCCAGGGTTCCTAGCGGCCCCTAGGTACAATGAGCAGTTCTTC.